A single T cell receptor (beta chain) is shown here with its context. The antigen is undetermined. TCRdb's copy holds only in-frame clones and misses some; the assay was immunoSEQ multiplex PCR. The sample lists 95,000 to 150,000 clones; 89% were seen once. Germline loops: CDR1 SGDLS, CDR2 YYNGEE. This CDR3 has 15 amino acids. V lost 4 bases, J lost 5 bases, and 8 bases stayed unmatched. This sample was taken from a study of T cell responses to AZD1222 COVID-19 vaccine. Study results and caveats: Increases in Spike-specific TCR breadth and depth were seen after two AZD1222 doses. Among AZD1222 vaccinees, only 5 to 7 were seropositive at baseline. Close to half of all spike-specific TCRs reportedly target regions of the variants that are unmutated.

The clonotype was recovered from an adult in good health. The source material was peripheral blood, sampled on day 0 of AZD1222 vaccination. The chain employs TRBV9 and TRBJ2-3, with 9 nucleotides matching TRBD2. In DNA, the CDR3 is TGTGCCAGCAGCCCATCGGGACTAGCAAGAGATACGCAGTATTTT. It specifies CASSPSGLARDTQYF.